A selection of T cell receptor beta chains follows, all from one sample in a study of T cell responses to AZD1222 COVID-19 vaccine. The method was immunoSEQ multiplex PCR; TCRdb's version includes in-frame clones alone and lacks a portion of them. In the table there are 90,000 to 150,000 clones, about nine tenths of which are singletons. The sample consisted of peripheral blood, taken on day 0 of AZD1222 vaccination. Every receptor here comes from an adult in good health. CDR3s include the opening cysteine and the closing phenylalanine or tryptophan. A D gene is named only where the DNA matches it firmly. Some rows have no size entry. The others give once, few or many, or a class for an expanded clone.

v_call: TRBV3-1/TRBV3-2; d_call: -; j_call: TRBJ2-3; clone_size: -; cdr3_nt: TGTGCCAGCAGCCAAGTGATAGGGGTCACAGATACGCAGTATTTT; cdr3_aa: CASSQVIGVTDTQYF
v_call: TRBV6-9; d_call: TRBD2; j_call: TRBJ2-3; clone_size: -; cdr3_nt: TGTGCCAGCAGTTATCGGACTAGCGGGAGGGTCACAGATACGCAGTATTTT; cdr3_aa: CASSYRTSGRVTDTQYF
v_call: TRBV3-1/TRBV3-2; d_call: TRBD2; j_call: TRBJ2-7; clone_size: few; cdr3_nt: TGTGCCAGCAGCCCTTGGGAGGGCGAGCAGTACTTC; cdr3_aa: CASSPWEGEQYF
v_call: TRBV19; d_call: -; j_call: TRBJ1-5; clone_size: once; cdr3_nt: TGTGCCAGTAGTATAGCAGCCAATAATCAGCCCCAGCATTTT; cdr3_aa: CASSIAANNQPQHF
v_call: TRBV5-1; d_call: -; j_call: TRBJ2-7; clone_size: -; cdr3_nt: TGCGCCAGCAGCTTGGCCAGTGGGAACTACGAGCAGTACTTC; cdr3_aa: CASSLASGNYEQYF
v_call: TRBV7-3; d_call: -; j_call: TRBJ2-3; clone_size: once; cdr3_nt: TGTGCCAGCAGCTCGCCGACTATACCCCAGCAGTATTTT; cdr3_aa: CASSSPTIPQQYF
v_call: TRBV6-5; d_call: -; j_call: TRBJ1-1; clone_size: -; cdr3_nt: TGTGCCAGCAGTTACTCGAGTGAAAACACTGAAGCTTTCTTT; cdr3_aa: CASSYSSENTEAFF
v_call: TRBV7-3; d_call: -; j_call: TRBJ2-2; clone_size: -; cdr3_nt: TGTGCCAGCAGCCCTGCGGGGGGGGAGCTGTTTTTT; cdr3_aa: CASSPAGGELFF
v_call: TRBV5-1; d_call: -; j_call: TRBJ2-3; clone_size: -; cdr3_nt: TGCGCCAGCAGCCGTATTGACAGCCTGGGGACAGATACGCAGTATTTT; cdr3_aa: CASSRIDSLGTDTQYF
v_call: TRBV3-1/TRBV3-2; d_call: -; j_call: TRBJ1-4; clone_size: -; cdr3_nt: TGTGCCAGCAGCCAAGGGGCAGGGTCTCGAGAAAAACTGTTTTTT; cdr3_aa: CASSQGAGSREKLFF